This paragraph covers one T cell receptor beta chain sequence. What it binds is unknown. Germline CDR1 is SGHRS and CDR2 is YFSETQ. The CDR3 extends over 13 amino acids. The sample belongs to a study of monozygotic twins with inflammatory bowel disease. Each sample had eight separate cDNA synthesis reactions. TCRdb reworked the 5' RACE reads into one entry per CDR3 protein, no DNA. The table lists 200,000 to 250,000 distinct CDR3 sequences, with roughly 8% in the top ten. General study results and limits: Repertoires of patients may have been made more variable by differing immunosuppressive treatments. TCRbeta diversity (inverse Simpson) was lower in IBD patients than in healthy co-twins. T cell subtypes that differed could not be told apart.

Sequenced: blood. This chain uses TRBV5-1 with TRBJ2-6. The source of this sequence is a human donor with ulcerative colitis or Crohn's disease, or a healthy co-twin of an affected twin (not recorded which). The CDR3 region is CASTNSGANVLTF. Filled out from reference TRBV5-1 and TRBJ2-6, the complete variable domain reads KAGVTQTPRYLIKTRGQQVTLSCSPISGHRSVSWYQQTPGQGLQFLFEYFSETQRNKGNFPGRFSGRQFSNSRSEMNVSTLELGDSALYLCASTNSGANVLTFGAGSRLTVL.